This is a list of T cell receptor beta chains from one sample in a study of T-cell memory formation after mild COVID-19. TCRdb re-analysed the 5' RACE reads in MiXCR, keeping a single row per CDR3 protein. The table shows roughly 250,000 distinct CDR3 sequences, with 16% occurring only once. Sequencing was done on a sample of PBMCs or a T cell subset sorted from them (not recorded which). These receptors all come from a man aged 18 to 29 who had mild COVID-19 (a few samples of this study predate the infection). Cell type and time point are not known. Both conserved end residues are part of each CDR3. A D gene is named only where the DNA matches it firmly. Expanded clones get a size class; other rows say once, few or many, or leave the size out.

j_gene | d_gene | abundance | v_gene | CDR3nt | CDR3aa
TRBJ1-5 | . | few | TRBV6-6 | TGTGCCAGCTATGAAAGTGTACTCGGAATATCGGTGAATAGCAATCAGCCCCAGCATTTT | CASYESVLGISVNSNQPQHF
TRBJ2-1 | . | few | TRBV18 | TGTGCCAGCTCACCATTCTACAATGAGCAGTTCTTC | CASSPFYNEQFF
TRBJ2-3 | TRBD2 | few | TRBV7-2 | TGTGCCAGCAGCCCCGGGTGGGCTAGCGGGGGGTCCTTCACAGATACGCAGTATTTT | CASSPGWASGGSFTDTQYF
TRBJ1-1 | TRBD1 | few | TRBV7-3 | TGTGCCAGCAGGGCAGACAGGGACACGAACACTGAAGCTTTCTTT | CASRADRDTNTEAFF
TRBJ1-1 | . | . | TRBV29-1 | TGCAGTGCAGGAGGGGGTATGAACACTGAAGCTTTCTTT | CSAGGGMNTEAFF
TRBJ2-1 | TRBD1 | . | TRBV19 | TGTGCCAGTAGCCTGGACAGGAGGAGTGAGCAGTTCTTC | CASSLDRRSEQFF
TRBJ2-7 | TRBD1 | few | TRBV30 | TGTGCCTGCTGGGACAGGGACGAGCAGTACTTC | CACWDRDEQYF
TRBJ2-1 | . | . | TRBV2 | TGTGCCAGCAGTGGGGGGTCGACCGGGTATGAGCAGTTCTTC | CASSGGSTGYEQFF
TRBJ1-1 | TRBD1 | few | TRBV7-3 | TGTGCCAGCAGCTGGACAGGGGGCACTGAAGCTTTCTTT | CASSWTGGTEAFF
TRBJ2-3 | . | . | TRBV2 | TGTGCCAGCAAGGACAGCCTCACAGATACGCAGTATTTT | CASKDSLTDTQYF
TRBJ1-1 | . | once | TRBV5-4 | TGTGCCAGCAGCCCATCGGTAGGGACTGAAGCTTTCTTT | CASSPSVGTEAFF
TRBJ2-7 | TRBD2 | many | TRBV5-1 | TGCGCCAGCAGCTTGGAGGCTAGCGGTCTACGAGAGCAGTACTTC | CASSLEASGLREQYF
TRBJ1-1 | . | . | TRBV29-1 | TGCAGCGTTGAATCTCCAGGGAGGACTGAAGCTTTCTTT | CSVESPGRTEAFF
TRBJ2-7 | . | . | TRBV3-1 | TGTGCCAGCAGCCAAGATCCGGGCCTCAAGCAGTACTTC | CASSQDPGLKQYF
TRBJ1-5 | . | many | TRBV7-2 | TGTGCCAGCAGCTTAGCTGCCTGGGAGGGAGCCCAGCATTTT | CASSLAAWEGAQHF
TRBJ2-3 | TRBD1 | few | TRBV27 | TGTGCCAGCGCTCACGGACAGGGGGAAGATACGCAGTATTTT | CASAHGQGEDTQYF
TRBJ2-7 | . | many | TRBV4-3 | TGCGCCAGCAGCCAGGCCAGCGGTTGGTCCTACGAGCAGTACTTC | CASSQASGWSYEQYF
TRBJ1-5 | . | . | TRBV12-3/TRBV12-4 | TGTGCCAGCAGCCCCACGGAGGGGGGGAAGCAGCCCCAGCATTTT | CASSPTEGGKQPQHF
TRBJ2-1 | TRBD2 | few | TRBV5-1 | TGCGCCAGCAGCAAATATGAAGGGACTAAAGAGAGGAGCTCCTACAATGAGCAGTTCTTC | CASSKYEGTKERSSYNEQFF
TRBJ1-5 | . | . | TRBV20-1 | TGCAGTGCCCTCCCACCGCAAGGCAATCAGCCCCAGCATTTT | CSALPPQGNQPQHF
TRBJ1-5 | . | few | TRBV20-1 | TGCAGTGCTAGAGATTTAGGCGGAAGTCAGCCCCAGCATTTT | CSARDLGGSQPQHF
TRBJ1-1 | TRBD1 | many | TRBV12-3/TRBV12-4 | TGTGCCAGCAGTCGCGGAAGACAGGGTTGGACTGAAGCTTTCTTT | CASSRGRQGWTEAFF
TRBJ2-7 | . | . | TRBV14 | TGTGCCAGCAGCTTTGGGGGTGGCATTTCCTACGAGCAGTACTTC | CASSFGGGISYEQYF
TRBJ2-3 | . | . | TRBV12-2 | TGTGCAAGTCGCTTATCCTCCCTCGGCAAGTATTTT | CASRLSSLGKYF
TRBJ2-5 | TRBD2 | few | TRBV9 | TGTGCCAGCAGCGCGCCGGGACTAGCGGAGACCCAGTACTTC | CASSAPGLAETQYF
TRBJ2-5 | TRBD2 | . | TRBV7-2 | TGTGCCAGCAGCTTTCGGCTAGCGGACCAAGAGACCCAGTACTTC | CASSFRLADQETQYF
TRBJ1-4 | TRBD1 | . | TRBV30 | TGTGCCTGGAGGGACAGGGGATCGTCGGGAAAACTGTTTTTT | CAWRDRGSSGKLFF
TRBJ2-3 | . | few | TRBV18 | TGTGCCAGCTCACCACTCGCAGGGGGCACAGATACGCAGTATTTT | CASSPLAGGTDTQYF
TRBJ2-3 | . | . | TRBV6-6 | TGTGCCAGCAGTCTCGGGCCAACTAGCACAGATACGCAGTATTTT | CASSLGPTSTDTQYF
TRBJ1-5 | . | . | TRBV7-8 | TGTGCCAGCAGCCCTAGAGGGGTGACAGCGGACAATCAGCCCCAGCATTTT | CASSPRGVTADNQPQHF
TRBJ2-3 | TRBD2 | few | TRBV4-2 | TGTGCCAGCAGTTCGGGGGGGGGAAGCACAGATACGCAGTATTTT | CASSSGGGSTDTQYF
TRBJ2-2 | . | few | TRBV6-1 | TGTGCCAGCAGTTTTGGGTGGGAAGTTACCGGGGAGCTGTTTTTT | CASSFGWEVTGELFF
TRBJ2-7 | TRBD1 | . | TRBV10-3 | TGTGCCATCAGCCAGGGGGCCTACGAGCAGTACTTC | CAISQGAYEQYF
TRBJ1-2 | . | . | TRBV28 | TGTGCCAGCACCTCCCCCACAGGGCGTAGCTATGGCTACACCTTC | CASTSPTGRSYGYTF
TRBJ2-2 | . | once | TRBV11-2 | TGTGCCAGCAGCCCCGTCAGAAGGACCGGGGAGCTGTTTTTT | CASSPVRRTGELFF
TRBJ2-4 | . | many | TRBV5-5 | TGTGCCAGCAGCTTGGATGACAATGGAAGGATTCAGTACTTC | CASSLDDNGRIQYF
TRBJ2-5 | TRBD1 | few | TRBV20-1 | TGCAGTGCTAGTAGAAACACAGGGGGCAGAGAGACCCAGTACTTC | CSASRNTGGRETQYF
TRBJ1-3 | . | . | TRBV6-6 | TGTGCCAGCAGTTACTCGAGGGTTGCCGCTGGAAACACCATATATTTT | CASSYSRVAAGNTIYF
TRBJ2-1 | . | . | TRBV7-2 | TGTGCCAGCAGCCCGAGCTCGAGGGAGCAGTTCTTC | CASSPSSREQFF
TRBJ1-1 | . | few | TRBV19 | TGTGCCAGTAAGGGGCACCGAATCAACACTGAAGCTTTCTTT | CASKGHRINTEAFF
TRBJ2-3 | TRBD1 | many | TRBV5-1 | TGCGCCAGCAGCTTGATAACAGGGGGATTTAGCACAGATACGCAGTATTTT | CASSLITGGFSTDTQYF
TRBJ1-2 | . | . | TRBV19 | TGTGCCAGTAGTACATCCGGATATGGCTACACCTTC | CASSTSGYGYTF
TRBJ2-3 | TRBD1 | . | TRBV6-2/TRBV6-3 | TGTGCCAGCAGTTACTATCGGGACAGGGAGTTGGATACGCAGTATTTT | CASSYYRDRELDTQYF
TRBJ1-4 | TRBD1 | few | TRBV12-3/TRBV12-4 | TGTGCCAGCAGTCCCTCCAGGACAGGGGAAAATGAAAAACTGTTTTTT | CASSPSRTGENEKLFF